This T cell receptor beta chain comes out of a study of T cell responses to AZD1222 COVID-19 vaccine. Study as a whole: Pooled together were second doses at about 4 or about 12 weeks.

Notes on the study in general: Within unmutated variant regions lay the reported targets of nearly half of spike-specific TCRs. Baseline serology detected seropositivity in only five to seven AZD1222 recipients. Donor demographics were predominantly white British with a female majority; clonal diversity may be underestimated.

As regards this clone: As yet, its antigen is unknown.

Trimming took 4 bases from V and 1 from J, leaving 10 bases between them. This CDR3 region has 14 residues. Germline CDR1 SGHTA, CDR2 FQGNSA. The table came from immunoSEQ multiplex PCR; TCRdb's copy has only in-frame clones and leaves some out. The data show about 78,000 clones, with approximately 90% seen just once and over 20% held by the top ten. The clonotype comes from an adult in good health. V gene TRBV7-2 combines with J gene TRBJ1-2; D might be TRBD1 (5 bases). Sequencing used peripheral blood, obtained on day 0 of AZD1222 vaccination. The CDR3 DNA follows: TGTGCCAGCAGCTCTCAGGGTGTTAACTATGGCTACACCTTC. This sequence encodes CASSSQGVNYGYTF.